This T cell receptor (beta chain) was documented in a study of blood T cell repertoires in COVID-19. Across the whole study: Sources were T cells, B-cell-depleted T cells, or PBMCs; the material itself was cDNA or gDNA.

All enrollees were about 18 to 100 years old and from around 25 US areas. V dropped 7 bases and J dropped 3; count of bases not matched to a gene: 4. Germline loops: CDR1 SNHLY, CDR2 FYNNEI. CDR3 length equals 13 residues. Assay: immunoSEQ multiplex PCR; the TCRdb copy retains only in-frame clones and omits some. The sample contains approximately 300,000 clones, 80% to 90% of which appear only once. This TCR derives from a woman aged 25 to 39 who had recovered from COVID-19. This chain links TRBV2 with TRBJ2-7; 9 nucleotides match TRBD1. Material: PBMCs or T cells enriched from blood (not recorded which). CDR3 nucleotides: TGTGCCAGCACCTGGACAGGGGACTACGAGCAGTACTTC. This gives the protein CASTWTGDYEQYF.